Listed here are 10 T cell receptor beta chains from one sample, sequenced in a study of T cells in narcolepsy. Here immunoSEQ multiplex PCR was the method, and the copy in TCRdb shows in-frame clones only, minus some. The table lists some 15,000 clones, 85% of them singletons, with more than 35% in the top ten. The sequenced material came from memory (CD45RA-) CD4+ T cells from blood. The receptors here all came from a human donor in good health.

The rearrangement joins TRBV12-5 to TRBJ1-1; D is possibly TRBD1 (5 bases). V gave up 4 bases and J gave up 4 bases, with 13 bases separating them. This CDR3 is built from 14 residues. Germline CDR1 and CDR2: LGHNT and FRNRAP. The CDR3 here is CASGSREEGTEAFF. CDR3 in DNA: TGTGCTAGTGGTTCCAGGGAGGAGGGCACTGAAGCTTTCTTT.

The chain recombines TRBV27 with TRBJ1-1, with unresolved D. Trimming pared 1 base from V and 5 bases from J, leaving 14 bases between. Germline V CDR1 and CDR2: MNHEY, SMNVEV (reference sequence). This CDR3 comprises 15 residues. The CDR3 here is CASSLLMPLGTEAFF. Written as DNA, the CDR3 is TGTGCCAGCAGTTTATTGATGCCCCTGGGAACTGAAGCTTTCTTT.

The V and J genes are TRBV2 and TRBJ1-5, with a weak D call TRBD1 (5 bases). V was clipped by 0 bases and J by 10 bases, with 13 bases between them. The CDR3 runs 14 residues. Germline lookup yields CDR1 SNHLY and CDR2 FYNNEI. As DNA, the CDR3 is TGTGCCAGCAGTGAAGCGGGATGGCAGGGTCCCCAGCATTTT. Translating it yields CASSEAGWQGPQHF.

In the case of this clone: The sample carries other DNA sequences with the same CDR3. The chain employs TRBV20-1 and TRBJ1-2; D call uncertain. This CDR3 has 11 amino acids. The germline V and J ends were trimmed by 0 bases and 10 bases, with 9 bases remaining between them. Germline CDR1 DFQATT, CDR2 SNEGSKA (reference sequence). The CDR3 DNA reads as TGCAGTGCTAGAGATCCGGGCTACTACACCTTC. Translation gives CSARDPGYYTF.

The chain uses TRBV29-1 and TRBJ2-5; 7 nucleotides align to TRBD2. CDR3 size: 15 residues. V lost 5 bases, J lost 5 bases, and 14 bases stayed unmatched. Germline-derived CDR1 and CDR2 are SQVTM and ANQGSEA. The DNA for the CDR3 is TGCAGCGTTAGGAAGGGCGGGAGTGCTGTGGAGACCCAGTACTTC. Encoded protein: CSVRKGGSAVETQYF.

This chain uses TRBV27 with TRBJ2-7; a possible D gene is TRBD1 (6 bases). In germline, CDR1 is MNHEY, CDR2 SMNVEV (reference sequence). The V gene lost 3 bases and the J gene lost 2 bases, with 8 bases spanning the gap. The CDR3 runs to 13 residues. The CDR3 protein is CASSFTGPYEQYF. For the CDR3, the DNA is TGTGCCAGCAGTTTCACAGGGCCCTACGAGCAGTACTTC.

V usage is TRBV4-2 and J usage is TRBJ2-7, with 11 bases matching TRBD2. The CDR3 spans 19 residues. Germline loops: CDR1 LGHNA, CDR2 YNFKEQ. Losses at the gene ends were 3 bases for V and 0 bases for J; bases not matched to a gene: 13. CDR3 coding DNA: TGTGCCAGCAGCCACGGTCTCCTACGACTAGCGGGGAGCTCCTACGAGCAGTACTTC. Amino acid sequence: CASSHGLLRLAGSSYEQYF.

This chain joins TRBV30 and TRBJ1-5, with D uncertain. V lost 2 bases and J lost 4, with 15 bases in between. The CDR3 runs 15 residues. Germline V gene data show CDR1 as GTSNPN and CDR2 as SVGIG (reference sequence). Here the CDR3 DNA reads TGTGCCTGGAGTCCCCTGGACCGACGGAATCAGCCCCAGCATTTT. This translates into CAWSPLDRRNQPQHF.

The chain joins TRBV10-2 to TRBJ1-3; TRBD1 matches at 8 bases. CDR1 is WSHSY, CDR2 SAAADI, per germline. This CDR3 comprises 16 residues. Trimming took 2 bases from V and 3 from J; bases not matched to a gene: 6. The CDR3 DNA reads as TGCGCCAGCAGTGAGATCCAGGGGGCTAATGGAAACACCATATATTTT. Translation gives CASSEIQGANGNTIYF.

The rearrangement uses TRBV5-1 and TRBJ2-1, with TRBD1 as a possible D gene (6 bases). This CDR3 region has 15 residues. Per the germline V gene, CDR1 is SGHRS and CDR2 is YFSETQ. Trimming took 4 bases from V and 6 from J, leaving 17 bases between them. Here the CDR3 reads CASSGLQGKGNEQFF. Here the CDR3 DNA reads TGCGCCAGCAGCGGATTACAGGGTAAGGGCAATGAGCAGTTCTTC.